This TCR beta chain was identified during a study of cytomegalovirus exposure and HLA in healthy donors. Study as a whole: Ancestry clustering placed 70% to 90% of several hundred genotyped donors in the Caucasian-associated cluster. Broader study findings: Reports credit the classifier with highly specific, highly sensitive diagnosis of cytomegalovirus status.

The study ran its PCR with 60 Vbeta and 13 Jbeta primers. Assay: immunoSEQ multiplex PCR; the TCRdb copy retains only in-frame clones and omits some. The sample gives some 150,000 clones, about 75% of which show up once; about 1.7% is in the top ten. About this clone: Antigen: not known.

The CDR3 sequence is 20 residues long. The J segment lost 4 bases and the V segment lost 3 bases, leaving 18 bases of the junction unmatched. The germline V gene encodes CDR1 MNHEY and CDR2 SMNVEV (reference sequence). J is TRBJ2-5 and V is TRBV27, with 12 bases identical to TRBD1. The sequencing input was PBMCs. The receptor was derived from a woman under 40 in good health and CMV-seronegative. CDR3 residues: CASSLGTGGFSSHKSETQYF. The CDR3 DNA sequence: TGTGCCAGCAGTTTGGGGACAGGGGGCTTTTCATCTCATAAATCAGAGACCCAGTACTTC.